This is a list of T cell receptor beta chains from one sample in a study of lymphopenia after photon versus proton radiotherapy. Sequenced by immunoSEQ multiplex PCR; TCRdb stores in-frame clones only, minus some. Of roughly 40,000 clones listed, around 83% are singletons. Sequencing was performed on peripheral blood, taken from a patient treated with proton-based radiotherapy. The receptors were gathered from a woman in her 70s with pancreatic cancer. Each CDR3 is given with its conserved first and last residue. Each record gives: V gene, clone size, J gene, D gene, CDR3 DNA, CDR3 protein. A D gene is named only where the DNA matches it firmly. Where a row states a size, it is once, few, many or the class of an expanded clone; other rows omit it.

v_call: TRBV28; clone_size: NA; j_call: TRBJ2-7; d_call: NA; cdr3_nt: TGTGCCAGCCGTTCCGGGGCGGGAAACGAGCAGTACTTC; cdr3_aa: CASRSGAGNEQYF
v_call: TRBV7-3; clone_size: NA; j_call: TRBJ1-3; d_call: TRBD1; cdr3_nt: TGTGCCAGCAGCCAGGGGACAGGGGCTGGAAACACCATATATTTT; cdr3_aa: CASSQGTGAGNTIYF
v_call: TRBV5-1; clone_size: once; j_call: TRBJ2-5; d_call: NA; cdr3_nt: TGCGCCAGCGGGGTGGGAGGCGGCCAAGAGACCCAGTACTTC; cdr3_aa: CASGVGGGQETQYF
v_call: TRBV11-2; clone_size: NA; j_call: TRBJ2-7; d_call: NA; cdr3_nt: TGTGCCAGCAGCGAACAGGGAGTCGCCTACGAGCAGTACTTC; cdr3_aa: CASSEQGVAYEQYF
v_call: TRBV6-5; clone_size: few; j_call: TRBJ1-5; d_call: TRBD1; cdr3_nt: TGTGCCAGCAGGCCCGAAAGGACAGGGGATCAGCCCCAGCATTTT; cdr3_aa: CASRPERTGDQPQHF
v_call: TRBV28; clone_size: few; j_call: TRBJ2-3; d_call: TRBD1; cdr3_nt: TGTGCCAGCAGTTTCCGGACAGGGAGCACAGATACGCAGTATTTT; cdr3_aa: CASSFRTGSTDTQYF
v_call: TRBV7-8; clone_size: NA; j_call: TRBJ1-3; d_call: NA; cdr3_nt: TGTGCCAGCAGGACTGGGTTAGTGGGAAACACCATATATTTT; cdr3_aa: CASRTGLVGNTIYF
v_call: TRBV11-3; clone_size: NA; j_call: TRBJ1-1; d_call: NA; cdr3_nt: TGTGCCAGCAGCTTAGCTATGAACACTGAAGCTTTCTTT; cdr3_aa: CASSLAMNTEAFF
v_call: TRBV28; clone_size: NA; j_call: TRBJ2-1; d_call: TRBD2; cdr3_nt: TGTGCCAGCAGTTTACTGGGACTAGCGGGAGGGCAGGCCTACAATGAGCAGTTCTTC; cdr3_aa: CASSLLGLAGGQAYNEQFF
v_call: TRBV30; clone_size: few; j_call: TRBJ1-2; d_call: TRBD1; cdr3_nt: TGTGCCTGGGGGACAGGGGACTTTAATGGCTACACCTTC; cdr3_aa: CAWGTGDFNGYTF
v_call: TRBV28; clone_size: NA; j_call: TRBJ2-1; d_call: TRBD2; cdr3_nt: TGTGCCAGCAGTTCTGGACTAGCGGTTAATGAGCAGTTCTTC; cdr3_aa: CASSSGLAVNEQFF
v_call: TRBV28; clone_size: NA; j_call: TRBJ2-1; d_call: TRBD1; cdr3_nt: TGTGCCAGCAGTTTCGTGACAGGGGGGCGGAATGAGCAGTTCTTC; cdr3_aa: CASSFVTGGRNEQFF
v_call: TRBV5-8; clone_size: NA; j_call: TRBJ2-6; d_call: TRBD2; cdr3_nt: TGTGCCAGCAGCTTGGAAGTAGCGGGAGGGCCTGGGGCCAACGTCCTGACTTTC; cdr3_aa: CASSLEVAGGPGANVLTF
v_call: TRBV5-6; clone_size: medium-sized; j_call: TRBJ2-7; d_call: NA; cdr3_nt: TGTGCCAGCAGCCGACTAGTAGGGCGAGAGCAGTACTTC; cdr3_aa: CASSRLVGREQYF
v_call: TRBV6-5; clone_size: NA; j_call: TRBJ2-1; d_call: TRBD1; cdr3_nt: TGTGCCAGCAGGCCGGGACAGGGTCCGAATGAGCAGTTCTTC; cdr3_aa: CASRPGQGPNEQFF
v_call: TRBV5-1; clone_size: NA; j_call: TRBJ1-1; d_call: TRBD1; cdr3_nt: TGCGCCAGCAGCCCGACAGGGATTAACACTGAAGCTTTCTTT; cdr3_aa: CASSPTGINTEAFF
v_call: TRBV29-1; clone_size: few; j_call: TRBJ2-2; d_call: NA; cdr3_nt: TGCAGCGTCCAAACTACGACCGGGGAGCTGTTTTTT; cdr3_aa: CSVQTTTGELFF
v_call: TRBV7-2; clone_size: NA; j_call: TRBJ2-7; d_call: TRBD2; cdr3_nt: TGTGCCAGCAGCCGTACTAGCGGGAGCCACGAGCAGTACTTC; cdr3_aa: CASSRTSGSHEQYF